The 9 T cell receptor beta chains given below trace back to one sample, sequenced in a study of OX40 agonist ivuxolimab in advanced cancers. Sequenced by immunoSEQ multiplex PCR; TCRdb stores in-frame clones only, minus some. Of 50,000 to 55,000 clones listed, approximately 90% are singletons. The sample consisted of CD4+ or CD8+ T cells sorted from blood, taken in a trial of the OX40 agonist ivuxolimab. Receptors were obtained from an adult with an advanced solid tumor such as melanoma, head and neck, liver or kidney cancer.

The chain couples TRBV2 to TRBJ1-2; a weak D match, TRBD1 (5 bases). V lost 3 bases and J 4 bases, leaving 15 bases between the germline ends. Germline CDR1 is SNHLY and CDR2 is FYNNEI. The CDR3 runs 15 residues. CDR3 in DNA: TGTGCCAGCAGTGATAGGCCGGCGACAGCCTATGGCTACACCTTC. This translates into CASSDRPATAYGYTF.

The V call is TRBV18, the J call TRBJ1-2; the D gene is possibly TRBD1 (5 bases). The germline V and J ends were trimmed by 0 bases and 0 bases, with 11 bases remaining between them. Germline V CDR1 and CDR2: KGHSH, LQKENI. The CDR3 is 16 amino acids. The CDR3 loop reads CASSPPSGIANYGYTF. The CDR3 DNA reads TGTGCCAGCTCACCACCTTCAGGGATTGCTAACTATGGCTACACCTTC.

This chain links TRBV5-6 with TRBJ2-7; D may be TRBD1 (6 bases). CDR1 is SGHDT, CDR2 YYEEEE, per germline. CDR3 length: 12 residues. The V gene lost 3 bases and the J gene lost 6 bases, with 10 bases spanning the gap. CDR3 protein: CASSSGEREQYF. The DNA for the CDR3 is TGTGCCAGCAGCTCAGGGGAGCGCGAGCAGTACTTC.

The chain carries TRBV6-1 and TRBJ2-7, with 9 bases lining up with TRBD1. This CDR3 is 13 amino acids long. With V trimmed by 5 bases and J by 7 bases, 6 bases remained unmatched. Per germline, CDR1 MNHNS and CDR2 SASEGT. The CDR3 sequence: CASSPGQGGEQYF. CDR3 sequence (DNA): TGTGCCAGCAGTCCGGGACAGGGCGGGGAGCAGTACTTC.

This clone is medium-sized (0.01 to 0.1%). The chain recombines TRBV4-1 with TRBJ2-5; 7 bases are shared with TRBD1. CDR3 length equals 15 residues. With V trimmed by 5 bases and J by 2 bases, 8 bases remained unmatched. Germline CDR1 reads MGHRA; CDR2 reads YSYEKL. The CDR3 sequence: CASSVGTARQETQYF. In DNA form, the CDR3 reads TGCGCCAGCAGCGTAGGGACAGCCAGACAAGAGACCCAGTACTTC.

This clone was picked up a small number of times. The V gene is TRBV6-5, the J gene TRBJ1-1; D may be TRBD1 (5 bases). Between the trimmed V and J ends, which lost 2 bases and 2 bases, there was a span of 15 bases. The CDR3 covers 16 residues. In germline, CDR1 is MNHEY, CDR2 SVGAGI. The CDR3 region is CASSYSPGIGNTEAFF. CDR3 in DNA: TGTGCCAGCAGTTACAGCCCAGGGATAGGTAACACTGAAGCTTTCTTT.

This clone was seen more than once but under ten times. V is TRBV7-9 and J is TRBJ1-5; the D gene is possibly TRBD1 (5 bases). Germline-derived CDR1 and CDR2 are SEHNR and FQNEAQ (reference sequence). This CDR3 is 14 amino acids long. The ends were cut back, 6 bases at V and 8 bases at J, with 17 bases in the middle. CDR3 amino acids: CASRDNAPEEPQHF. CDR3 bases: TGTGCCAGCAGGGACAACGCCCCGGAAGAGCCCCAGCATTTT. Drawing the rest from reference TRBV7-9 and TRBJ1-5, the complete variable domain is DTGVSQNPRHKITKRGQNVTFRCDPISEHNRLYWYRQTLGQGPEFLTYFQNEAQLEKSRLLSDRFSAERPKGSFSTLEIQRTEQGDSAMYLCASRDNAPEEPQHFGDGTRLSIL.

This clone was detected only a few times. The CDR3 loop is CSVEDPSSRAFF. The CDR3 DNA follows: TGCAGCGTTGAAGATCCGTCGTCTCGAGCTTTCTTT. V usage is TRBV29-1 and J usage is TRBJ1-1, with D uncertain. The germline V gene encodes CDR1 SQVTM and CDR2 ANQGSEA. Trimming took off 0 bases at V and 10 bases at J, with 12 bases between the two ends. This CDR3 has 12 amino acids.

This clone has only a few counts. This sequence joins TRBV19 and TRBJ1-5; D remains ambiguous. Germline loops: CDR1 LNHDA, CDR2 SQIVND (reference sequence). The CDR3 has 13 residues. Trimming left V 3 bases short and J 3 bases short, with 6 bases between. CDR3 nucleotides: TGTGCCAGTAGTATGGGGAACAATCAGCCCCAGCATTTT. It yields the protein CASSMGNNQPQHF.